This TCR beta chain was found in a study of radiotherapy plus CTLA-4 blockade in lung cancer. The wider study: The study recorded objective responses in about 18% of patients and disease control in about 31%.

The assay was immunoSEQ multiplex PCR, and TCRdb's table has in-frame clones only and misses some. Among over 85,000 clones, about four fifths were seen once, and the ten largest hold roughly 2.8%. Notes on the study in general: How blood T cell clones changed early, along with interferon-beta, reportedly forecast response best.

Per germline, CDR1 SNHLY and CDR2 FYNNEI. There are 13 residues in the CDR3. Trimming took off 6 bases at V and 6 bases at J, with 12 bases between the two ends. Concerning this clone: Its target is unknown.

Chemo-refractory metastatic non-small-cell lung cancer patients were treated with focal radiation plus CTLA-4 blockade with ipilimumab. This clonotype was sampled from a human donor with non-small cell lung cancer who had a partial response to radiotherapy plus ipilimumab. Some clones in this sample may be carry-over from other donors' samples. The material sequenced was peripheral blood, taken from a patient treated with radiotherapy plus ipilimumab. V is TRBV2 and J is TRBJ2-1; the D is unclear. The CDR3 DNA reads as TGTGCCAGCAGACGCGGCCCGGGCAATGAGCAGTTCTTC. It yields the protein CASRRGPGNEQFF.